The clone carrying this TCR beta chain has a handful of counts. One entry per CDR3 protein results from TCRdb running MiXCR on the 5' RACE reads. The profile covers 160,000 or so distinct CDR3 sequences, with around a tenth appearing a single time and around 16% taken by the ten largest. This entry is derived from a study of CD8 T cells in ankylosing spondylitis. The CDR3 is 15 amino acids. V lost 4 bases and J lost 2, with 12 bases in between. Germline lookup yields CDR1 SGHVS and CDR2 FQNEAQ. This rearrangement joins TRBV7-8 to TRBJ2-1; D ambiguous. This TCR was recovered from a female donor with ankylosing spondylitis or in good health (not recorded which). Sequencing was performed on blood, either unsorted or a sorted T cell fraction (not recorded which). CDR3 residues: CASSSDVRPYNEQFF. The CDR3 DNA follows: TGTGCCAGCAGCTCGGACGTCAGGCCCTACAATGAGCAGTTCTTC.